Listed below are T cell receptor beta chains from one sample, sequenced in a study of cytomegalovirus exposure and HLA in healthy donors. The data were produced by immunoSEQ multiplex PCR, yet TCRdb's version contains in-frame clones alone and is incomplete. The sample has 150,000 to 200,000 clones; 70% to 80% are singletons. Material for sequencing was PBMCs. The receptors here all came from a young man in good health and CMV-seropositive. Each CDR3 is given with its conserved first and last residue. Fields, in order: clone size, V gene, D gene, J gene, CDR3 DNA, CDR3 protein. D genes are given only for firm matches. Size tells how often a clone was seen (once, few, many) or the class of an expanded clone, and some rows leave it out.

clone_size: .; v_call: TRBV7-3; d_call: .; j_call: TRBJ2-4; cdr3_nt: TGTGCCAGCAGCTTAGGCAGTCCCAAAGCCAAAAACATTCAGTACTTC; cdr3_aa: CASSLGSPKAKNIQYF
clone_size: .; v_call: TRBV6-6; d_call: .; j_call: TRBJ2-1; cdr3_nt: TGTGCCAGCGGTTTAAATGAGCAGTTCTTC; cdr3_aa: CASGLNEQFF
clone_size: .; v_call: TRBV2; d_call: .; j_call: TRBJ1-1; cdr3_nt: TGTGCCAGCAGTCGCTCTGTAGTAGCGAACACTGAAGCTTTCTTT; cdr3_aa: CASSRSVVANTEAFF
clone_size: .; v_call: TRBV7-9; d_call: .; j_call: TRBJ1-6; cdr3_nt: TGTGCCAGCACCTTCGCCGCAGGGCTGAATTCACCCCTCCACTTT; cdr3_aa: CASTFAAGLNSPLHF
clone_size: .; v_call: TRBV4-2; d_call: .; j_call: TRBJ1-1; cdr3_nt: TGTGCCAGCAGCCAAGCGGGGGGGGCGCATGTGAACACTGAAGCTTTCTTT; cdr3_aa: CASSQAGGAHVNTEAFF
clone_size: .; v_call: TRBV13; d_call: .; j_call: TRBJ2-7; cdr3_nt: TGTGCCAGCAGCTTGGGGAGGTCCTACGAGCAGTACTTC; cdr3_aa: CASSLGRSYEQYF
clone_size: .; v_call: TRBV5-4; d_call: .; j_call: TRBJ2-2; cdr3_nt: TGTGCCAGCAGGACCGATGGGGGGGCCGGCACCGGGGAGCTGTTTTTT; cdr3_aa: CASRTDGGAGTGELFF
clone_size: .; v_call: TRBV14; d_call: .; j_call: TRBJ2-5; cdr3_nt: TGTGCCAGCAGCCTCCTCCAAGAGACCCAGTACTTC; cdr3_aa: CASSLLQETQYF
clone_size: few; v_call: TRBV2; d_call: TRBD2; j_call: TRBJ2-7; cdr3_nt: TGTGCCAGCCTTCTAGCGGCCGTCTCCTACGAGCAGTACTTC; cdr3_aa: CASLLAAVSYEQYF
clone_size: .; v_call: TRBV4-3; d_call: TRBD2; j_call: TRBJ2-1; cdr3_nt: TGCGCCAGCAGCGACTCCGGGACTAGCGGGAGAAATGAGCAGTTCTTC; cdr3_aa: CASSDSGTSGRNEQFF
clone_size: few; v_call: TRBV28; d_call: .; j_call: TRBJ1-1; cdr3_nt: TGTGCCAGCAGTTCGGACAGAAACACTGAAGCTTTCTTT; cdr3_aa: CASSSDRNTEAFF
clone_size: .; v_call: TRBV18; d_call: TRBD1; j_call: TRBJ2-2; cdr3_nt: TGTGCCAGCTCACCAGGCATCAGGGGGCAGGCCGGGGAGCTGTTTTTT; cdr3_aa: CASSPGIRGQAGELFF
clone_size: .; v_call: TRBV5-6; d_call: .; j_call: TRBJ1-5; cdr3_nt: TGTGCCAGCAGCACGCTAGGAGGTCAGCCCCAGCATTTT; cdr3_aa: CASSTLGGQPQHF
clone_size: .; v_call: TRBV27; d_call: .; j_call: TRBJ2-6; cdr3_nt: TGTGCCAGCCGGCCAGGGGCCGGGGCCAACGTCCTGACTTTC; cdr3_aa: CASRPGAGANVLTF
clone_size: .; v_call: TRBV4-2; d_call: TRBD1; j_call: TRBJ1-4; cdr3_nt: TGTGCCAGCAGCCGGGACAGGGGTGAAGAAAAACTGTTTTTT; cdr3_aa: CASSRDRGEEKLFF
clone_size: .; v_call: TRBV27; d_call: TRBD2; j_call: TRBJ2-3; cdr3_nt: TGTGCCAGCAGTACGGGACTAGCGGAAAGGGGAGATACGCAGTATTTT; cdr3_aa: CASSTGLAERGDTQYF
clone_size: .; v_call: TRBV19; d_call: TRBD2; j_call: TRBJ2-1; cdr3_nt: TGTGCCAGTAGTTCTAGCGGGGTCTACAATGAGCAGTTCTTC; cdr3_aa: CASSSSGVYNEQFF
clone_size: .; v_call: TRBV4-1; d_call: .; j_call: TRBJ1-1; cdr3_nt: TGCGCCAGCAGCCAAGCCCACAGGGTATATGTGGGGAACACTGAAGCTTTCTTT; cdr3_aa: CASSQAHRVYVGNTEAFF
clone_size: .; v_call: TRBV4-2; d_call: .; j_call: TRBJ2-7; cdr3_nt: TGTGCCAGCAGCCAAGGGGGGGACGAGCAGTACTTC; cdr3_aa: CASSQGGDEQYF
clone_size: .; v_call: TRBV5-1; d_call: TRBD1; j_call: TRBJ2-7; cdr3_nt: TGCGCCAGCAGGGTAGGACAGGTCCAGTACTTC; cdr3_aa: CASRVGQVQYF
clone_size: .; v_call: TRBV29-1; d_call: .; j_call: TRBJ1-2; cdr3_nt: TGCAGCGTTGAGCGGCCGGGAGGCTATGGCTACACCTTC; cdr3_aa: CSVERPGGYGYTF
clone_size: .; v_call: TRBV5-4; d_call: TRBD2; j_call: TRBJ2-7; cdr3_nt: TGTGCCAGCAGCGCCGGACTAGCCGGGAGTCTCGACGAGCAGTACTTC; cdr3_aa: CASSAGLAGSLDEQYF
clone_size: .; v_call: TRBV7-9; d_call: .; j_call: TRBJ2-7; cdr3_nt: TGTGCCAGCAGCGGCAATGAACTATACGAGCAGTACTTC; cdr3_aa: CASSGNELYEQYF
clone_size: .; v_call: TRBV7-7; d_call: .; j_call: TRBJ2-1; cdr3_nt: TGTGCCAGCAGCTTACTAGTGGGGACTTACAATGAGCAGTTCTTC; cdr3_aa: CASSLLVGTYNEQFF
clone_size: .; v_call: TRBV6-5; d_call: .; j_call: TRBJ2-1; cdr3_nt: TGTGCCAGCAGTGGCAGCGGGTTGTTCTACAATGAGCAGTTCTTC; cdr3_aa: CASSGSGLFYNEQFF
clone_size: few; v_call: TRBV28; d_call: .; j_call: TRBJ1-5; cdr3_nt: TGTGCCAGCACTCCCCCGGAGGGTCACGCTCAGCCCCAGCATTTT; cdr3_aa: CASTPPEGHAQPQHF
clone_size: .; v_call: TRBV30; d_call: .; j_call: TRBJ1-5; cdr3_nt: TGTGCCTGGACAACAGGGTATGATCAGCCCCAGCATTTT; cdr3_aa: CAWTTGYDQPQHF
clone_size: once; v_call: TRBV5-1; d_call: TRBD2; j_call: TRBJ2-3; cdr3_nt: TGCGCCAGCAGCTCAGGACTAGATGTCCCAGATACGCAGTATTTT; cdr3_aa: CASSSGLDVPDTQYF
clone_size: .; v_call: TRBV6-1; d_call: .; j_call: TRBJ2-2; cdr3_nt: TGTGCCAGCAGTGAGGAGGCAACCGGGGAGCTGTTTTTT; cdr3_aa: CASSEEATGELFF
clone_size: .; v_call: TRBV4-2; d_call: TRBD2; j_call: TRBJ2-1; cdr3_nt: TGTGCCAGCAGCCAAGCGCGGGAGAGTCACAATGAGCAGTTCTTC; cdr3_aa: CASSQARESHNEQFF
clone_size: .; v_call: TRBV27; d_call: TRBD2; j_call: TRBJ2-7; cdr3_nt: TGTGCCAGCAGTTTGGGGGGGTCCTACGAGCAGTACTTC; cdr3_aa: CASSLGGSYEQYF
clone_size: .; v_call: TRBV30; d_call: .; j_call: TRBJ2-2; cdr3_nt: TGTGCCTACCTGAGGGGGGGGATTGACACCGGGGAGCTGTTTTTT; cdr3_aa: CAYLRGGIDTGELFF
clone_size: .; v_call: TRBV7-9; d_call: TRBD1; j_call: TRBJ1-3; cdr3_nt: TGTGCCAGCAGCTTAAACAGGGGATCTGGAAACACCATATATTTT; cdr3_aa: CASSLNRGSGNTIYF
clone_size: .; v_call: TRBV13; d_call: .; j_call: TRBJ1-4; cdr3_nt: TGTGCCAGCAGCGTCAAAGGGGGGGCTCGTGAAAAACTGTTTTTT; cdr3_aa: CASSVKGGAREKLFF
clone_size: .; v_call: TRBV12-5; d_call: .; j_call: TRBJ1-4; cdr3_nt: TGTGCTAGTGGTAACACCCGGGGGACCCGTAATGAAAAACTGTTTTTT; cdr3_aa: CASGNTRGTRNEKLFF
clone_size: few; v_call: TRBV4-1; d_call: .; j_call: TRBJ2-1; cdr3_nt: TGCGCCAGCAGCCTAGAGAGGGGAGGTGAGCAGTTCTTC; cdr3_aa: CASSLERGGEQFF
clone_size: .; v_call: TRBV5-8; d_call: TRBD1; j_call: TRBJ1-4; cdr3_nt: TGTGCCAGCAGCTCAGGGGGCGGTGAAAAACTGTTTTTT; cdr3_aa: CASSSGGGEKLFF
clone_size: once; v_call: TRBV7-2; d_call: TRBD1; j_call: TRBJ2-1; cdr3_nt: TGTGCCAGCAGCGCTAGACAGGGTTCCCATGAGCAGTTCTTC; cdr3_aa: CASSARQGSHEQFF
clone_size: few; v_call: TRBV30; d_call: .; j_call: TRBJ2-1; cdr3_nt: TGTGCCTGGAGTGCAAATGAGCAGTTCTTC; cdr3_aa: CAWSANEQFF
clone_size: few; v_call: TRBV7-3; d_call: .; j_call: TRBJ1-5; cdr3_nt: TGTGCCAGCAGCAGTACAAATCAGCCCCAGCATTTT; cdr3_aa: CASSSTNQPQHF
clone_size: .; v_call: TRBV15; d_call: .; j_call: TRBJ2-1; cdr3_nt: TGTGCCACCCAGGGCGGCCTCAATGAGCAGTTCTTC; cdr3_aa: CATQGGLNEQFF
clone_size: .; v_call: TRBV18; d_call: .; j_call: TRBJ2-7; cdr3_nt: TGTGCCAGCTCATCTCCATTCAGCTCCTACGAGCAGTACTTC; cdr3_aa: CASSSPFSSYEQYF
clone_size: once; v_call: TRBV28; d_call: .; j_call: TRBJ1-5; cdr3_nt: TGTGCCACAGGGAGGTATCAGCCCCAGCATTTT; cdr3_aa: CATGRYQPQHF
clone_size: .; v_call: TRBV6-6; d_call: TRBD1; j_call: TRBJ1-1; cdr3_nt: TGTGCCAGCAGTTCGACAGGGGGGTTTACTGAAGCTTTCTTT; cdr3_aa: CASSSTGGFTEAFF
clone_size: .; v_call: TRBV5-1; d_call: .; j_call: TRBJ2-3; cdr3_nt: TGCGCCAGCAGCTTGGAGGCTGCGGGCACAGATACGCAGTATTTT; cdr3_aa: CASSLEAAGTDTQYF
clone_size: .; v_call: TRBV5-1; d_call: TRBD1; j_call: TRBJ2-7; cdr3_nt: TGCGCCAGCAGCTTCACCGGGACAGAAGGTGGCGAGCAGTACTTC; cdr3_aa: CASSFTGTEGGEQYF
clone_size: .; v_call: TRBV5-1; d_call: .; j_call: TRBJ2-5; cdr3_nt: TGCGCCAGCAGCTTCGGGGTTCAAGAGACCCAGTACTTC; cdr3_aa: CASSFGVQETQYF